What follows are 20 T cell receptor beta chains derived from one specimen sequenced in a study of a mutant IDH1 vaccine in newly diagnosed glioma (dated by TCRdb to the early 2020s). Libraries were constructed by the immunoSEQ multiplex PCR assay. TCRdb obtained this table from immuneACCESS and retained in-frame rearrangements with V and J assigned. These tables miss some clones; where compared with another copy, unresolved V genes account for less than half of the shortfall, and the remainder is unexplained. The sample yields some 48,000 clones; approximately 79% were counted once. Clones ranked in the top ten supply approximately 6.7% of the sample. For these TCRs, the target antigens are not known. In the paper's terms, the time point label means: week 35, safety follow-up. A 20-mer mutant IDH1 peptide at 300 micrograms in Montanide made up each vaccine dose, which was injected subcutaneously together with topical imiquimod.

The sample was PBMCs, taken from a glioma patient whose treatment included an IDH1 peptide vaccine. The receptors originated from a man aged 35 to 55 with glioma.

The chain links TRBV5-1 to TRBJ2-1; 9 bases are a match to TRBD2. V was clipped by 3 bases and J by 4 bases; unmatched bases: 8. This CDR3 is built from 16 residues. Germline values: CDR1 SGHRS, CDR2 YFSETQ. As DNA, the CDR3 is TGCGCCAGCAGCTCGAGCGGGGGGCCGACATACAATGAGCAGTTCTTC. Protein: CASSSSGGPTYNEQFF.

The chain carries TRBV19 and TRBJ2-2; a possible D gene is TRBD2 (6 bases). Trimming removed 9 bases from V and 10 bases from J, with 15 bases in between. The CDR3 is 12 amino acids. Germline loops: CDR1 LNHDA, CDR2 SQIVND (reference sequence). The CDR3 sequence is CASRTTPAELFF. In DNA, the CDR3 is TGTGCCAGCAGGACTACTCCTGCGGAGCTGTTTTTT.

The count of this clone is one. J is TRBJ1-5 and V is TRBV25-1, with D perhaps matching TRBD1 (6 bases). Germline loops: CDR1 MGHDK, CDR2 SYGVNS. This CDR3 is 14 amino acids long. The V gene lost 6 bases and the J gene lost 4 bases, with 13 bases spanning the gap. The CDR3 sequence is CASSRDTANQPQHF. The CDR3 bases are TGTGCCAGCAGCCGGGACACGGCTAATCAGCCCCAGCATTTT.

The V gene is TRBV5-1, the J gene TRBJ1-6; a weak D match, TRBD1 (6 bases). The germline V and J ends were trimmed by 0 bases and 9 bases, with 13 bases remaining between them. The CDR3 spans 15 residues. Germline V gene sequence: CDR1 SGHRS, CDR2 YFSETQ. The CDR3 here is CASSLAGQALSPLHF. DNA of the CDR3: TGCGCCAGCAGCTTGGCGGGACAAGCTCTTTCACCCCTCCACTTT.

This clone has only a few counts. The chain has TRBV9 and TRBJ2-1; 7 bases fit TRBD1. The CDR3 spans 14 residues. Germline trimming cut 0 bases from V and 4 bases from J; bases unmatched to any gene: 1. The germline CDR1 and CDR2 sequences are SGDLS and YYNGEE. CDR3 amino acids: CASSVETGYNEQFF. The CDR3 DNA is TGTGCCAGCAGCGTAGAGACAGGGTACAATGAGCAGTTCTTC.

V gene TRBV2 combines with J gene TRBJ1-2, with D perhaps matching TRBD1 (5 bases). The CDR3 length is 15 residues. Germline CDR1 is SNHLY and CDR2 is FYNNEI. V was trimmed by 3 bases and J by 0 bases, leaving 11 bases between them. The CDR3 loop reads CASSESRVTNYGYTF. CDR3 nucleotides: TGTGCCAGCAGTGAGAGCAGGGTTACTAACTATGGCTACACCTTC.

The V gene is TRBV7-9, the J gene TRBJ2-5; possibly TRBD1 for D (5 bases). The CDR3 is 11 residues long. Trimming cost V 6 bases and J 5 bases, with 7 bases left between them. Germline-derived CDR1 and CDR2 are SEHNR and FQNEAQ (reference sequence). In DNA form, the CDR3 reads TGTGCCAGCAGACCAGGGGAGACCCAGTACTTC. Translation: CASRPGETQYF.

CDR3 protein: CASSKQGSEQYF. The DNA for the CDR3 is TGTGCCAGCAGCAAACAGGGCTCCGAGCAGTACTTC. J is TRBJ2-7 and V is TRBV5-6, with a tentative D call TRBD1 (6 bases). V gave up 4 bases and J gave up 6 bases, with 11 bases separating them. The CDR3 contains 12 residues. CDR1 and CDR2 (germline): SGHDT, YYEEEE.

Only a few counts were recorded for this clone. The chain uses TRBV7-2 and TRBJ1-5; no reliable D call. V shed 1 base and J shed 6 bases, with 10 bases lying between them. Germline V gene lookup returns CDR1 SGHTA and CDR2 FQGNSA. The CDR3 length is 14 residues. CDR3 DNA: TGTGCCAGCAGCTTAGGGGCACCCGGTCAGCCCCAGCATTTT. Its translation is CASSLGAPGQPQHF. The entire variable domain, with the rest obtained from reference TRBV7-2 and TRBJ1-5, is as follows: GAGVSQSPSNKVTEKGKDVELRCDPISGHTALYWYRQSLGQGLEFLIYFQGNSAPDKSGLPSDRFSAERTGGSVSTLTIQRTQQEDSAVYLCASSLGAPGQPQHFGDGTRLSIL.

V gene TRBV5-1 combines with J gene TRBJ2-5, with 13 bases fitting TRBD2. Germline V gene lookup returns CDR1 SGHRS and CDR2 YFSETQ. J lost 1 base, V lost 4 bases, and 10 bases had no gene match. This CDR3 is built from 18 residues. This chain's CDR3 is CASSLGLAGVPTQETQYF. The CDR3, as DNA: TGCGCCAGCAGCCTTGGACTAGCGGGGGTCCCCACCCAAGAGACCCAGTACTTC.

The V call is TRBV5-1, the J call TRBJ1-3, with a possible D match to TRBD1 (5 bases). The CDR3 totals 14 residues. Germline loops: CDR1 SGHRS, CDR2 YFSETQ. V was pared by 4 bases and J by 7 bases, with 15 bases between. CDR3 sequence reads: CASSPGTSSNTIYF. The CDR3 DNA reads TGCGCCAGCAGCCCTGGGACCTCTTCTAACACCATATATTTT. The full variable domain, completed using reference TRBV5-1 and TRBJ1-3, is KAGVTQTPRYLIKTRGQQVTLSCSPISGHRSVSWYQQTPGQGLQFLFEYFSETQRNKGNFPGRFSGRQFSNSRSEMNVSTLELGDSALYLCASSPGTSSNTIYFGEGSWLTVV.

There are a few counts of this clone. The chain links TRBV2 to TRBJ1-5; D possibly corresponds to TRBD1 (5 bases). This CDR3 comprises 13 residues. Trimming shortened V by 5 bases and J by 3 bases, and 8 bases separated the two germline ends. Germline CDR1 and CDR2: SNHLY and FYNNEI. In DNA, the CDR3 is TGTGCCAGCAGTCGGACATCCAATCAGCCCCAGCATTTT. It codes for CASSRTSNQPQHF.

The chain uses TRBV6-5 and TRBJ2-2; D not certain. V shed 6 bases and J shed 4 bases, with 9 bases lying between them. Germline CDR1 and CDR2: MNHEY and SVGAGI. This CDR3 is built from 13 residues. DNA of the CDR3: TGTGCCAGCAGGGTCCCACGCACCGGGGAGCTGTTTTTT. As protein: CASRVPRTGELFF.

The rearrangement joins TRBV5-4 to TRBJ1-4; TRBD1 aligns across 7 bases. The CDR3 is 15 residues long. The V gene's germline CDR1 is SGHNT and CDR2 YYREEE (reference sequence). J was trimmed by 8 bases and V by 4 bases; bases with no gene match: 11. CDR3 nucleotides: TGTGCCAGCAGCGAACAGGGGAGGAGTGGGGAAAAACTGTTTTTT. It encodes CASSEQGRSGEKLFF.

The gene calls are TRBV6-1 and TRBJ1-5; D is undetermined. Germline V gives CDR1 MNHNS, CDR2 SASEGT. The V end was cut by 4 bases, the J end by 0 bases, with 7 bases between. This CDR3 has 14 residues. The CDR3 region is CASSARTSNQPQHF. In DNA, the CDR3 is TGTGCCAGCAGTGCAAGGACTAGCAATCAGCCCCAGCATTTT.

The chain couples TRBV5-6 to TRBJ1-4; D is ambiguous. Germline CDR1 reads SGHDT; CDR2 reads YYEEEE. The V gene lost 0 bases and the J gene lost 11 bases, with 14 bases spanning the gap. The CDR3 extends over 14 amino acids. The CDR3 spells CASSLGRDLAKLFF. The CDR3 nucleotides read TGTGCCAGCAGCTTGGGGCGGGATTTAGCGAAACTGTTTTTT.

This clone occurred a few times. The chain couples TRBV5-4 to TRBJ2-5, with TRBD2 identical over 8 bases. CDR1 is SGHNT and CDR2 is YYREEE in the germline V gene (reference sequence). The ends lost 4 bases at V and 6 bases at J; junction bases unmatched: 8. This CDR3 is built from 14 residues. As DNA, the CDR3 is TGTGCCAGCAGCGACGGGGGGGCCCGAAAGACCCAGTACTTC. This translates into CASSDGGARKTQYF.

The chain is built from TRBV6-5 and TRBJ2-2; D gene ambiguous. Trimming took 9 bases from V and 3 from J, leaving 8 bases between them. The germline V gene has CDR1 MNHEY and CDR2 SVGAGI. The CDR3 is 12 residues long. The CDR3 coding sequence is TGTGCCAGTGGTGGGCACACCGGGGAGCTGTTTTTT. Residues: CASGGHTGELFF.

This clone was recorded once. The J gene is TRBJ1-2, the V gene TRBV5-1; TRBD1 matches at 8 bases. In germline, CDR1 is SGHRS, CDR2 YFSETQ. V lost 4 bases and J lost 0; bases outside the gene matches: 2. This CDR3 is 14 amino acids long. This CDR3 reads CASSPGQANYGYTF. The CDR3 nucleotides are TGCGCCAGCAGCCCGGGACAGGCTAACTATGGCTACACCTTC. Using reference TRBV5-1 and TRBJ1-2 for the parts outside the CDR3, the full variable domain is KAGVTQTPRYLIKTRGQQVTLSCSPISGHRSVSWYQQTPGQGLQFLFEYFSETQRNKGNFPGRFSGRQFSNSRSEMNVSTLELGDSALYLCASSPGQANYGYTFGSGTRLTVV.

This chain uses TRBV6-5 with TRBJ1-1; a possible D gene is TRBD1 (6 bases). With 0 bases removed from V and 3 bases from J, the gap between germline ends came to 11 bases. CDR1 and CDR2 from the germline V gene are MNHEY and SVGAGI. The CDR3 extends over 15 amino acids. The CDR3 bases are TGTGCCAGCAGTTACTCGCGTTCAGGGGACACTGAAGCTTTCTTT. Amino acids: CASSYSRSGDTEAFF.